One TCR beta chain is described in this entry. The data derive from a study of shared clonotypes between healthy human individuals. Naive CD8 cells lacked CD45RO and underwent positive selection for CCR7, leaving out terminally differentiated effector memory CD45RA+ cells. Method: immunoSEQ multiplex PCR; TCRdb's copy keeps in-frame clones and lacks some. This sample has more than 2 million clones, with about 95% found just once. The specimen sequenced was naive CD8+ T cells sorted from blood. This clonotype originated in a man aged 18-30 years in good health.

The CDR3 protein is CASSLKEVPIAGANNEQFF. In nucleotides, the CDR3 is TGCGCCAGCAGCCTAAAAGAAGTCCCGATAGCGGGGGCAAACAATGAGCAGTTCTTC. The chain uses TRBV4-3 and TRBJ2-1; 9 bases map to TRBD2. The CDR3 is 19 residues long. In germline, CDR1 is LGHNA, CDR2 YSLEER. J gave up 5 bases and V 4 bases, and 18 bases lay outside the gene matches.